This TCR beta chain comes out of a study of tissue T cells after allogeneic stem cell transplantation. The time point is: mouse harvest day 14 after allogeneic transplant. Each mouse received 10^7 T-cell-depleted marrow cells plus 10^6 splenic CD5+ T cells by tail vein. V lost 5 bases, J lost 2 bases, and 0 bases stayed unmatched. The CDR3 spans 13 residues. Germline CDR1 is NNHNN and CDR2 is SYGAGS (reference sequence). TCRdb's table, derived via immunoSEQ multiplex PCR, lists solely in-frame clones and lacks some. The data hold 8,000 to 10,000 clones, with around 33% observed a single time. This clone is categorized as medium-sized (0.01 to 0.1%). Genes here carry mouse names. Sequencing ends 1 residue short of the CDR3 end; the germline J gene provides the rest.

What was sequenced was skin. The gene calls are TRBV13-2 and TRBJ2-5, with TRBD2 identical over 9 bases. The clonotype originates from a female BALB/c mouse given C57BL/6 T cells with graft-versus-host disease after an allogeneic hematopoietic cell transplant. The sequenced part of the CDR3 DNA is TGTGCCAGCGGGGACTGGGGCCAAGACACCCAGTAC. It is translated as CASGDWGQDTQY. The CDR3 as a whole reads CASGDWGQDTQYF.